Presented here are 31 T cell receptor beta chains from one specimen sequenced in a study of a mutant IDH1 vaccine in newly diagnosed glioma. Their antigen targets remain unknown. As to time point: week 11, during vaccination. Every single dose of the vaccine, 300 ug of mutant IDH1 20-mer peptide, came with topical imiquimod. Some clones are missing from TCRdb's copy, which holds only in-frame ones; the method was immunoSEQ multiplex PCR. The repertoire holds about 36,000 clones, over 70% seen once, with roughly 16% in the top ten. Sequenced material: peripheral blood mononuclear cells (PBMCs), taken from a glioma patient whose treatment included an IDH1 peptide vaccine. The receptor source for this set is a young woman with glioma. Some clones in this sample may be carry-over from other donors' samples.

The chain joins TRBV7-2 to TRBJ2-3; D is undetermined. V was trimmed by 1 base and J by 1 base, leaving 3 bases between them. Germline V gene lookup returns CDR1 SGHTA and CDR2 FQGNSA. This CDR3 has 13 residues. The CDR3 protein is CASSLVRTDTQYF. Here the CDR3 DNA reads TGTGCCAGCAGCTTAGTACGCACAGATACGCAGTATTTT.

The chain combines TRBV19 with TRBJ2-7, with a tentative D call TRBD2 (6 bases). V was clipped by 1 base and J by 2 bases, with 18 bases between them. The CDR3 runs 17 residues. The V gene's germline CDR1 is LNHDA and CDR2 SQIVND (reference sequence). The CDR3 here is CASSIGGRRGSAYEQYF. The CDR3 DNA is TGTGCCAGTAGTATAGGGGGACGGCGGGGTTCCGCCTACGAGCAGTACTTC.

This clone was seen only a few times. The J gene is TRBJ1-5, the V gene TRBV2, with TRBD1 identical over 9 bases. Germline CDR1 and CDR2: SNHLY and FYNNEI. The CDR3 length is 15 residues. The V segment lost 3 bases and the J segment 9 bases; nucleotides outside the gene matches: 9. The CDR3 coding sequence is TGTGCCAGCAGTGATGGGACAGGGATTCGGGGGCCCCAGCATTTT. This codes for CASSDGTGIRGPQHF.

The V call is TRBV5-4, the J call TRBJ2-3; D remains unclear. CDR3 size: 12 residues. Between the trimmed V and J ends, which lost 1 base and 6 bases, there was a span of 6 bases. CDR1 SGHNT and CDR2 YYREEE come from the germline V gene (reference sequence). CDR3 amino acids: CASSLPPDTQYF. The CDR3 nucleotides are TGTGCCAGCAGCTTGCCCCCCGATACGCAGTATTTT.

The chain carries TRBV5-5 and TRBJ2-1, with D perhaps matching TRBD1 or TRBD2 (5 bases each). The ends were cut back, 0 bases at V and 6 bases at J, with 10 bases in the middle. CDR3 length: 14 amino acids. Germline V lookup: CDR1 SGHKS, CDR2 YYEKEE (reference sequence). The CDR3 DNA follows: TGTGCCAGCAGCTTGGGGACTGGGGGCAATGAGCAGTTCTTC. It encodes CASSLGTGGNEQFF.

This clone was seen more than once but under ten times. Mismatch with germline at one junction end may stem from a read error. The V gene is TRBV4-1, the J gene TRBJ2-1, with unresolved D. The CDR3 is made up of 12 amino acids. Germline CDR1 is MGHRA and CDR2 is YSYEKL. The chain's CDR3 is CASSQDLEAPVF. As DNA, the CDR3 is TGCGCCAGCAGCCAAGATCTTGAGGCCCCGGTCTTC.

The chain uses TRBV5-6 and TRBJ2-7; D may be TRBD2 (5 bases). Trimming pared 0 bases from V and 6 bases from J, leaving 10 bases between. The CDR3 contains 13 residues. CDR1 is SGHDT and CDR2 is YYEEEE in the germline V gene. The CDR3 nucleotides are TGTGCCAGCAGCTTGGCCCGAGGGATCGAGCAGTACTTC. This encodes CASSLARGIEQYF.

CDR3 nucleotides: TGTGCCAGCAATACCCTAGCGGGAGGCTACAATGAGCAGTTCTTC. It yields the protein CASNTLAGGYNEQFF. The genes are TRBV6-5 and TRBJ2-1; TRBD2 agrees at 11 bases. CDR3 size: 15 residues. The germline CDR1 and CDR2 sequences are MNHEY and SVGAGI. Trimming cost V 7 bases and J 3 bases; bases outside gene matches: 5.

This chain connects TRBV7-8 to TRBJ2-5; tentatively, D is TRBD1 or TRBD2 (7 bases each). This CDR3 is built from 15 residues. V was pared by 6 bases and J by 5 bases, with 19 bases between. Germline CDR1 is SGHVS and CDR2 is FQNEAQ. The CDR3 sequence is CASSQGGLAAETQYF. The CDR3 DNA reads TGTGCCAGCAGTCAGGGGGGGCTAGCGGCGGAGACCCAGTACTTC.

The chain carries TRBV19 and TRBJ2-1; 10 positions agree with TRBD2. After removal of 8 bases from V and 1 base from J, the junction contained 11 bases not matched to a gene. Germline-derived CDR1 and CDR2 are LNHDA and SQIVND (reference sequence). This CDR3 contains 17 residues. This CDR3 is CASLGGTSAQSYNEQFF. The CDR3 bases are TGTGCCAGTCTCGGCGGGACTAGCGCCCAATCCTACAATGAGCAGTTCTTC.

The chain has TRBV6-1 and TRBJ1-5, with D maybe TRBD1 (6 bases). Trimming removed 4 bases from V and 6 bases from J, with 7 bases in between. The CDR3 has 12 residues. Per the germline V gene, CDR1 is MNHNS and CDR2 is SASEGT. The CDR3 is CASSVRGQPQHF. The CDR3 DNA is TGTGCCAGCAGTGTCAGGGGTCAGCCCCAGCATTTT.

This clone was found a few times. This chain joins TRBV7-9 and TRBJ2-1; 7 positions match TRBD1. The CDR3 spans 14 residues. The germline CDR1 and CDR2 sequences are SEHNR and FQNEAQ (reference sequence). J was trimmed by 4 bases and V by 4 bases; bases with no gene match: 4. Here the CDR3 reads CASSSNRGYNEQFF. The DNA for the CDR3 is TGTGCCAGCAGCTCGAACAGGGGTTACAATGAGCAGTTCTTC.

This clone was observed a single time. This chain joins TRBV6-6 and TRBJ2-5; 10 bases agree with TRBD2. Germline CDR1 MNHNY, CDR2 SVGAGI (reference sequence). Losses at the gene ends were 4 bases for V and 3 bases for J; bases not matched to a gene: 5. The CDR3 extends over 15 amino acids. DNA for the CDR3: TGTGCCAGCAGTTGGCTAGCGGGAGTAGAAGAGACCCAGTACTTC. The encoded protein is CASSWLAGVEETQYF.

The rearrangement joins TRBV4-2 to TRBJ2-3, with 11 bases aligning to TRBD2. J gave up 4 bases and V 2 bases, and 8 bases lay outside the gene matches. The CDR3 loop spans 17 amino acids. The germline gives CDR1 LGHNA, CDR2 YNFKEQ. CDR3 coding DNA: TGTGCCAGCAGCCAATTCCGACTAGCGGGAAAGGCAGATACGCAGTATTTT. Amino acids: CASSQFRLAGKADTQYF.

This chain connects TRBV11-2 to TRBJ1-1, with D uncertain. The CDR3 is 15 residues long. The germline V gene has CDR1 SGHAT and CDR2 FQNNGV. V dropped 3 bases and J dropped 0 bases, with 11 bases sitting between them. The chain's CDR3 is CASSFKRGMNTEAFF. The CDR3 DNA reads TGTGCCAGCAGCTTCAAGCGGGGAATGAACACTGAAGCTTTCTTT.

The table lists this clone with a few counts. CDR3: CASSLEGGLGYGYTF. The CDR3, as DNA: TGCGCCAGCAGCTTGGAGGGGGGATTGGGCTATGGCTACACCTTC. V gene TRBV5-1 combines with J gene TRBJ1-2; D might be TRBD1 (6 bases). Germline CDR1 reads SGHRS; CDR2 reads YFSETQ. CDR3 size: 15 residues. Trimming left V 0 bases short and J 4 bases short, with 13 bases between.

CDR3 bases: TGTGCCAGCAGCTTAGGACTCGGGAGAGAGACCCAGTACTTC. Translated: CASSLGLGRETQYF. The chain joins TRBV7-2 to TRBJ2-5; possible D gene TRBD2, 6 bases. There are 14 residues in the CDR3. Germline assignment: CDR1 SGHTA and CDR2 FQGNSA. Trimming shortened V by 1 base and J by 4 bases, and 10 bases separated the two germline ends.

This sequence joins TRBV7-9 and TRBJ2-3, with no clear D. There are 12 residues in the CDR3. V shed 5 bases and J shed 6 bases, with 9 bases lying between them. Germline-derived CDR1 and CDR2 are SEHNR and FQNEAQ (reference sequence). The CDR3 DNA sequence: TGTGCCAGCAGCCCCAAGATGGATACGCAGTATTTT. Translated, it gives CASSPKMDTQYF.

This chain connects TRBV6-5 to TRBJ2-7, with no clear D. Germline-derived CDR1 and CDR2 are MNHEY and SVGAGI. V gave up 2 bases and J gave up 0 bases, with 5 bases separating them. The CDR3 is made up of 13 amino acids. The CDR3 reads CASSYLGSYEQYF. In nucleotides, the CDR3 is TGTGCCAGCAGTTACCTGGGCTCCTACGAGCAGTACTTC.

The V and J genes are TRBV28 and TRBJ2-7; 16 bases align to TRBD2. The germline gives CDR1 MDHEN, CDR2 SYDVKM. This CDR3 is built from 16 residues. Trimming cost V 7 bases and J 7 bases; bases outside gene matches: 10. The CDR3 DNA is TGTGCCAGCACCTCCCCGGGACTAGCGGGAGGGTTTGAGCAGTACTTC. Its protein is CASTSPGLAGGFEQYF.

The CDR3 sequence: CASSGFGETQYF. Written as DNA, the CDR3 is TGTGCCTCCTCAGGGTTTGGCGAGACCCAGTACTTC. V usage is TRBV30 and J usage is TRBJ2-5; the D gene is possibly TRBD1 (5 bases). The CDR3 contains 12 residues. Germline CDR1 and CDR2: GTSNPN and SVGIG (reference sequence). Trimming took off 7 bases at V and 5 bases at J, with 14 bases between the two ends.

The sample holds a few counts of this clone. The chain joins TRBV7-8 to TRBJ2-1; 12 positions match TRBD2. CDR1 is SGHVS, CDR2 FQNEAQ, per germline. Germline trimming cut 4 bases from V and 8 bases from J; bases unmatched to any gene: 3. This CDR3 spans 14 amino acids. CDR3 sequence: CASSWTSGIDEQFF. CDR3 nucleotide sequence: TGTGCCAGCAGCTGGACTAGCGGGATAGATGAGCAGTTCTTC.

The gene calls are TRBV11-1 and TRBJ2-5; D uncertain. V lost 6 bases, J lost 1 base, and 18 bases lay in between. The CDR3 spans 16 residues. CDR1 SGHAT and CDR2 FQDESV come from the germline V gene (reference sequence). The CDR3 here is CASRARANPLQETQYF. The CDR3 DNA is TGTGCCAGCAGAGCACGGGCTAATCCCCTCCAAGAGACCCAGTACTTC. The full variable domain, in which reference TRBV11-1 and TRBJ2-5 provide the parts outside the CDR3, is EAEVAQSPRYKITEKSQAVAFWCDPISGHATLYWYRQILGQGPELLVQFQDESVVDDSQLPKDRFSAERLKGVDSTLKIQPAELGDSAMYLCASRARANPLQETQYFGPGTRLLVL.

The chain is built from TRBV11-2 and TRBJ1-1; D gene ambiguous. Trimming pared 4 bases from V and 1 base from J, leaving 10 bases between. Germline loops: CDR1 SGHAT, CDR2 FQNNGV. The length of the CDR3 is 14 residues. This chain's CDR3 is CASSSEGKNTEAFF. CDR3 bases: TGTGCCAGCAGCTCAGAGGGAAAGAACACTGAAGCTTTCTTT.

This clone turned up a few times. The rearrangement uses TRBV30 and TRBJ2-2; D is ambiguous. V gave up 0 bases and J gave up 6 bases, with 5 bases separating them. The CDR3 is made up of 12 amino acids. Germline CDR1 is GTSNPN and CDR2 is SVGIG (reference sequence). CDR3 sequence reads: CAWSVYPGELFF. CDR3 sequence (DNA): TGTGCCTGGAGTGTATACCCCGGGGAGCTGTTTTTT.

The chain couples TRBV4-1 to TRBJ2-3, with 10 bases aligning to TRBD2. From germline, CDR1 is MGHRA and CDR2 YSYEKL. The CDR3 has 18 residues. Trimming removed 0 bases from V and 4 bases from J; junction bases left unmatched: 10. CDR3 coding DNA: TGCGCCAGCAGCCAAGAAGGTACAGCGGGAGGGCCCCCAGATACGCAGTATTTT. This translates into CASSQEGTAGGPPDTQYF.

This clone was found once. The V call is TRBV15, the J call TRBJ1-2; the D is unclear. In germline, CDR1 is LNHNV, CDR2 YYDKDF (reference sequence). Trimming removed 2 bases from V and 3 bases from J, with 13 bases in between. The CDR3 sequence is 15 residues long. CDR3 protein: CATSRPGVVDYGYTF. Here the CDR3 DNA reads TGTGCCACCAGCAGACCCGGGGTGGTGGACTATGGCTACACCTTC.

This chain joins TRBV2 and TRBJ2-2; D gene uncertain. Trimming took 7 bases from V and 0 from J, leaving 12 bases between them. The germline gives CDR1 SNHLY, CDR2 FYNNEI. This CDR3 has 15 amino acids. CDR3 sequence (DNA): TGTGCCAGCACCCCGAGTCGGTCGAACACCGGGGAGCTGTTTTTT. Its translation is CASTPSRSNTGELFF.

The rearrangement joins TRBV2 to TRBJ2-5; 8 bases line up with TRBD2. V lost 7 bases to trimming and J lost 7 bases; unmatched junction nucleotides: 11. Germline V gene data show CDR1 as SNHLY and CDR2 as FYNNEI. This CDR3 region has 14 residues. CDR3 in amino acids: CASMQAGAGRTQYF. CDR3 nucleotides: TGTGCCAGCATGCAAGCGGGAGCAGGGCGGACCCAGTACTTC.

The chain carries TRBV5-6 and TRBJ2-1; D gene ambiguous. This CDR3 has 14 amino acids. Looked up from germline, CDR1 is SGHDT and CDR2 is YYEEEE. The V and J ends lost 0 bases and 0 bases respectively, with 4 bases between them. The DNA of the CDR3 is TGTGCCAGCAGCTTGGGGTCCTCCTACAATGAGCAGTTCTTC. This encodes CASSLGSSYNEQFF.

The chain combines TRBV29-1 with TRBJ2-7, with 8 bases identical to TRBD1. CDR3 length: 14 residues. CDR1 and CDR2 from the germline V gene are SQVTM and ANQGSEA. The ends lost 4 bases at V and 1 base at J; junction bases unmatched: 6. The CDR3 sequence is CSVGGGQGSYEQYF. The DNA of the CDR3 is TGCAGCGTTGGTGGAGGACAGGGATCCTACGAGCAGTACTTC.